These T cell receptor beta chains were read from a single sample in a study of T cell changes during pregnancy in multiple sclerosis. Profiling relied on immunoSEQ multiplex PCR, and the TCRdb table lists in-frame clones only, not all of them. Here the sample spans about 68,000 clones, approximately 91% being singletons. The input for sequencing was peripheral blood, taken in the first trimester of pregnancy. The receptor set was obtained from a female donor with multiple sclerosis, enrolled in a pregnancy study. Each CDR3 is given with its conserved first and last residue. The D gene is left open where the match is weak. Rows may omit the clone size; those that give it use once, few, many or a size class.

clone size: .; D gene: .; V gene: TRBV2; J gene: TRBJ2-4; CDR3 DNA: TGTGCCAGCAGTGAATCGTTAGACAGAATGCTAGCCAAAAACATTCAGTACTTC; CDR3 protein: CASSESLDRMLAKNIQYF
clone size: .; D gene: .; V gene: TRBV9; J gene: TRBJ1-3; CDR3 DNA: TGTGCCAGCAGCGTAGACAGCTCTGGAAACACCATATATTTT; CDR3 protein: CASSVDSSGNTIYF
clone size: .; D gene: .; V gene: TRBV28; J gene: TRBJ2-7; CDR3 DNA: TGTGCCAGCAGCCCGGACTCTTCCCGCGAGCAGTACTTC; CDR3 protein: CASSPDSSREQYF
clone size: .; D gene: TRBD2; V gene: TRBV5-4; J gene: TRBJ2-7; CDR3 DNA: TGTGCCAGCAGCGTAGGTTCGACTAGCGGAGTCTACGAGCAGTACTTC; CDR3 protein: CASSVGSTSGVYEQYF
clone size: .; D gene: .; V gene: TRBV7-2; J gene: TRBJ2-5; CDR3 DNA: TGTGCCAGCAGCTTATGTGAGTGTCCTTTCCAAGAGACCCAGTACTTC; CDR3 protein: CASSLCECPFQETQYF
clone size: .; D gene: .; V gene: TRBV29-1; J gene: TRBJ2-2; CDR3 DNA: TGCAGCGTTGAAGCGGGAGTGGCCGGGGAGCTGTTTTTT; CDR3 protein: CSVEAGVAGELFF
clone size: .; D gene: .; V gene: TRBV5-1; J gene: TRBJ1-2; CDR3 DNA: TGCGCCAGCAGCCGGGCCCGGGGGTATGGCTACACCTTC; CDR3 protein: CASSRARGYGYTF
clone size: once; D gene: .; V gene: TRBV27; J gene: TRBJ1-1; CDR3 DNA: TGTGCCAGCAGTTACAGGGAGAACACTGAAGCTTTCTTT; CDR3 protein: CASSYRENTEAFF
clone size: few; D gene: .; V gene: TRBV19; J gene: TRBJ1-1; CDR3 DNA: TGTGCCAGTAGTATAGACGGGGTTAACACTGAAGCTTTCTTT; CDR3 protein: CASSIDGVNTEAFF
clone size: .; D gene: .; V gene: TRBV29-1; J gene: TRBJ1-1; CDR3 DNA: TGCAGCGTCCGAGGGAGGGTATTAGGGGACACTGAAGCTTTCTTT; CDR3 protein: CSVRGRVLGDTEAFF
clone size: .; D gene: TRBD2; V gene: TRBV7-2; J gene: TRBJ2-1; CDR3 DNA: TGTGCCAGCAGCAGGACTAGCGGGGGGGTATACAATGAGCAGTTCTTC; CDR3 protein: CASSRTSGGVYNEQFF
clone size: .; D gene: .; V gene: TRBV19; J gene: TRBJ2-7; CDR3 DNA: TGTGCCAGTAGAAGAACAGGGTCAGAAGAGCAGTACTTC; CDR3 protein: CASRRTGSEEQYF
clone size: .; D gene: TRBD2; V gene: TRBV27; J gene: TRBJ2-3; CDR3 DNA: TGTGCCAGCAGGTTGACTAGCGGTAGAGATACGCAGTATTTT; CDR3 protein: CASRLTSGRDTQYF
clone size: .; D gene: .; V gene: TRBV15; J gene: TRBJ2-1; CDR3 DNA: TGTGCCACCAGCAGAGCCACAGGAATTAGCAATGAGCAGTTCTTC; CDR3 protein: CATSRATGISNEQFF
clone size: .; D gene: TRBD1; V gene: TRBV30; J gene: TRBJ1-2; CDR3 DNA: TGTGCCTGGAGTGAAGGGACAGGGGGCTACTATGGCTACACCTTC; CDR3 protein: CAWSEGTGGYYGYTF
clone size: .; D gene: TRBD2; V gene: TRBV5-5; J gene: TRBJ2-1; CDR3 DNA: TGTGCCAGCAGCTTGACTAGCGGACCGGGTGAGCAGTTCTTC; CDR3 protein: CASSLTSGPGEQFF
clone size: once; D gene: TRBD2; V gene: TRBV5-1; J gene: TRBJ2-2; CDR3 DNA: TGCGCCAGCAGCACTGGACTAGCCCTAAACACCGGGGAGCTGTTTTTT; CDR3 protein: CASSTGLALNTGELFF
clone size: .; D gene: .; V gene: TRBV5-4; J gene: TRBJ1-2; CDR3 DNA: TGTGCCAGCAGCTTGGAAGGGGGAGGGGGCTACACCTTC; CDR3 protein: CASSLEGGGGYTF
clone size: .; D gene: .; V gene: TRBV4-1; J gene: TRBJ1-1; CDR3 DNA: TGCGCCAGCAGCCAAGATCGGGACATGAACACTGAAGCTTTCTTT; CDR3 protein: CASSQDRDMNTEAFF
clone size: .; D gene: .; V gene: TRBV30; J gene: TRBJ1-5; CDR3 DNA: TGTGCCTGGAGCACACGACAGGTGGGCCAGCCCCAGCATTTT; CDR3 protein: CAWSTRQVGQPQHF
clone size: once; D gene: .; V gene: TRBV27; J gene: TRBJ2-4; CDR3 DNA: TGTGCCAGCAGTCCCGGGGGAGGTTTTACCAAAAACATTCAGTACTTC; CDR3 protein: CASSPGGGFTKNIQYF
clone size: .; D gene: .; V gene: TRBV30; J gene: TRBJ1-1; CDR3 DNA: TGTGCCTGGAAAGTGGGGAGCATGAACACTGAAGCTTTCTTT; CDR3 protein: CAWKVGSMNTEAFF
clone size: .; D gene: TRBD2; V gene: TRBV28; J gene: TRBJ2-3; CDR3 DNA: TGTGCCAGCAGTTTGTCCTTCGGACTAGCGGGGGGGCGGGGCACAGATACGCAGTATTTT; CDR3 protein: CASSLSFGLAGGRGTDTQYF
clone size: .; D gene: .; V gene: TRBV29-1; J gene: TRBJ2-7; CDR3 DNA: TGCAGCGTTGAAAGCGGTTCCTCCTACGAGCAGTACTTC; CDR3 protein: CSVESGSSYEQYF
clone size: .; D gene: .; V gene: TRBV10-3; J gene: TRBJ1-6; CDR3 DNA: TGTGCCATCACGGGGACACAAAATTCACCCCTCCACTTT; CDR3 protein: CAITGTQNSPLHF
clone size: .; D gene: .; V gene: TRBV7-3; J gene: TRBJ2-2; CDR3 DNA: TGTGCCAGCAGCTTAGTGGGGAGCGCGGCGAACACCGGGGAGCTGTTTTTT; CDR3 protein: CASSLVGSAANTGELFF
clone size: .; D gene: .; V gene: TRBV21-1; J gene: TRBJ1-3; CDR3 DNA: TGTGCCAGCAGCCCAATCTACAGGGGAGACACCATATATTTT; CDR3 protein: CASSPIYRGDTIYF
clone size: .; D gene: .; V gene: TRBV25-1; J gene: TRBJ1-1; CDR3 DNA: TGTGCCAGCAGTATTGGGGAGAGGTACACTGAAGCTTTCTTT; CDR3 protein: CASSIGERYTEAFF
clone size: few; D gene: TRBD1; V gene: TRBV19; J gene: TRBJ2-7; CDR3 DNA: TGTGCCAGTAGTAGCGGACAGGGGGGCAGGCAGTACTTC; CDR3 protein: CASSSGQGGRQYF
clone size: few; D gene: .; V gene: TRBV7-9; J gene: TRBJ1-6; CDR3 DNA: TGTGCCAGCAGTTTAGGCAGGACAGTGAATTCACCCCTCCACTTT; CDR3 protein: CASSLGRTVNSPLHF
clone size: .; D gene: .; V gene: TRBV5-4; J gene: TRBJ2-7; CDR3 DNA: TGTGCCAGCAGCGCGGGACCATTACACCTGGGGCAGTACTTC; CDR3 protein: CASSAGPLHLGQYF
clone size: .; D gene: .; V gene: TRBV5-6; J gene: TRBJ1-1; CDR3 DNA: TGTGCCAGCAGCTCGGGGGAGCCTGAAGCTTTCTTT; CDR3 protein: CASSSGEPEAFF
clone size: .; D gene: .; V gene: TRBV6-1; J gene: TRBJ2-1; CDR3 DNA: TGTGCCAGTAACAGGGGGGGGAAGTACAATGAGCAGTTCTTC; CDR3 protein: CASNRGGKYNEQFF
clone size: .; D gene: .; V gene: TRBV2; J gene: TRBJ2-7; CDR3 DNA: TGTGCCAGCAGTGAAGCGCTCCGGGGAGAGCAGTACTTC; CDR3 protein: CASSEALRGEQYF
clone size: .; D gene: .; V gene: TRBV10-3; J gene: TRBJ1-4; CDR3 DNA: TGTGCCATCAGTGAGTCTCAGGGAAGGGGCCTCGGTGAAAAACTGTTTTTT; CDR3 protein: CAISESQGRGLGEKLFF
clone size: .; D gene: TRBD1; V gene: TRBV6-5; J gene: TRBJ1-5; CDR3 DNA: TGTGCCAGCAGTTACTCGACAGGGACTCAGCCCCAGCATTTT; CDR3 protein: CASSYSTGTQPQHF
clone size: .; D gene: .; V gene: TRBV6-5; J gene: TRBJ2-7; CDR3 DNA: TGTGCCAGCAGTTATTTATCCGAGAACGAGCAGTACTTC; CDR3 protein: CASSYLSENEQYF
clone size: .; D gene: .; V gene: TRBV19; J gene: TRBJ1-2; CDR3 DNA: TGTGCCAGTAGGGAAAGGAAGGACTTCTATGGCTACACCTTC; CDR3 protein: CASRERKDFYGYTF
clone size: .; D gene: TRBD1; V gene: TRBV9; J gene: TRBJ2-7; CDR3 DNA: TGTGCCAGCAGCGGACAGGGGAGCTCCTACGAGCAGTACTTC; CDR3 protein: CASSGQGSSYEQYF
clone size: .; D gene: .; V gene: TRBV30; J gene: TRBJ2-3; CDR3 DNA: TGTGCCTGGAGCGCCCTACGGAGGGCCGCAGATACGCAGTATTTT; CDR3 protein: CAWSALRRAADTQYF